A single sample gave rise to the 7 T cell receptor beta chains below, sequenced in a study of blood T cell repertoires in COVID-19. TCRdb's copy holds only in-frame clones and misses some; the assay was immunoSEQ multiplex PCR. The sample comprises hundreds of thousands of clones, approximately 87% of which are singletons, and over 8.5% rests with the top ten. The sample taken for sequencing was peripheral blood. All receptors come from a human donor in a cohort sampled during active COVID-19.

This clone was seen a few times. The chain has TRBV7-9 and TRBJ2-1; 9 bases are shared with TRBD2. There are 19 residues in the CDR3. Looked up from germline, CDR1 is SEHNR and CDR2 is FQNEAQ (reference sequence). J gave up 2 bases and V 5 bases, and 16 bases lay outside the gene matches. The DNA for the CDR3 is TGTGCCAGCAGCCCGCCAGCCGCCTTTCGCGGGAGGGCCTACAATGAGCAGTTCTTC. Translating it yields CASSPPAAFRGRAYNEQFF.

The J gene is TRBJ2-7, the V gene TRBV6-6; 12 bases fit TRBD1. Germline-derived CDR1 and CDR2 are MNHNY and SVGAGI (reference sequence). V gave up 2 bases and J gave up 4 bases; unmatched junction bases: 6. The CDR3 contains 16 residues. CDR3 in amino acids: CASSYPRDRGRYEQYF. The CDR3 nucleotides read TGTGCCAGCAGTTACCCCAGGGACAGGGGGCGGTACGAGCAGTACTTC.

This CDR3 reads CASSKGTVSSEAFF. The CDR3 nucleotides read TGTGCCAGCAGCAAAGGGACAGTTTCATCTGAAGCTTTCTTT. The genes are TRBV7-9 and TRBJ1-1; 7 positions match TRBD1. The CDR3 length is 14 residues. Losses at the gene ends were 5 bases for V and 6 bases for J; bases not matched to a gene: 9. CDR1 and CDR2 (germline): SEHNR, FQNEAQ (reference sequence).

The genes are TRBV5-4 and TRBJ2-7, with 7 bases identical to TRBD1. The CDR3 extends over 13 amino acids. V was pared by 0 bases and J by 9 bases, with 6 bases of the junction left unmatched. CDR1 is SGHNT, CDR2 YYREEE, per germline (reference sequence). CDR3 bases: TGTGCCAGCAGCTTGGAGGCAGGGGGAAGGCAGTACTTC. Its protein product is CASSLEAGGRQYF.

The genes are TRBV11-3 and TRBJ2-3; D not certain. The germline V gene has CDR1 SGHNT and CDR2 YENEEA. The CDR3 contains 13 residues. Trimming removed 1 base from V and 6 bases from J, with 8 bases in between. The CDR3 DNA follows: TGTGCCAGCAGCTTAGGTGGCCTGGATACGCAGTATTTT. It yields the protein CASSLGGLDTQYF.

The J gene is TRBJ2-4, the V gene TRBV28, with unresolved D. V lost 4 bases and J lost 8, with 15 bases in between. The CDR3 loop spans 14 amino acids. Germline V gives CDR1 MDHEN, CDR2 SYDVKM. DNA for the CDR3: TGTGCCAGCAGTTCCCCGGGTTTATTGCACATTCAGTACTTC. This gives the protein CASSSPGLLHIQYF.

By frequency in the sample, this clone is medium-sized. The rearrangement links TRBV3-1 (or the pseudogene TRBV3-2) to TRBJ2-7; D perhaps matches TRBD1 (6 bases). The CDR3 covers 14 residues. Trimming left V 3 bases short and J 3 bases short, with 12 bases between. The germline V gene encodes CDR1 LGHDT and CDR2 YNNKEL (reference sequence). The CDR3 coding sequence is TGTGCCAGCAGCCATAGGGGGATCGACTACGAGCAGTACTTC. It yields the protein CASSHRGIDYEQYF.